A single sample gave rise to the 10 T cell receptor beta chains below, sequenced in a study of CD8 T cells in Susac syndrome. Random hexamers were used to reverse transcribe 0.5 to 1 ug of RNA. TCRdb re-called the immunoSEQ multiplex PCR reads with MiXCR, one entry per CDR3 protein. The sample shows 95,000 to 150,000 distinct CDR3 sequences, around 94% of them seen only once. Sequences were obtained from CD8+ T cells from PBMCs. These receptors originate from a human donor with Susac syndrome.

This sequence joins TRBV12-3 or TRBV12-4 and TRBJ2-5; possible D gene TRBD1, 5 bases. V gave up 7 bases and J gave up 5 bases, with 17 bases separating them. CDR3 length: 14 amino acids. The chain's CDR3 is CASTTGQSSETQYF. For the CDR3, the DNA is TGTGCCAGCACCACAGGCCAATCCTCGGAGACCCAGTACTTC.

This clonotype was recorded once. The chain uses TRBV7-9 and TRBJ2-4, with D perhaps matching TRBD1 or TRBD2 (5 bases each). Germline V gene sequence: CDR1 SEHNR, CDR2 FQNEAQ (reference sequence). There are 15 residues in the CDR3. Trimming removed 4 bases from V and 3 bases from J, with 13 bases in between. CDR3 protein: CASSSTGANKNIQYF. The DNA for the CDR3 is TGTGCCAGCAGCTCGACCGGGGCCAACAAAAACATTCAGTACTTC. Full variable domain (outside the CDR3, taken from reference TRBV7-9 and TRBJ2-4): DTGVSQNPRHKITKRGQNVTFRCDPISEHNRLYWYRQTLGQGPEFLTYFQNEAQLEKSRLLSDRFSAERPKGSFSTLEIQRTEQGDSAMYLCASSSTGANKNIQYFGAGTRLSVL.

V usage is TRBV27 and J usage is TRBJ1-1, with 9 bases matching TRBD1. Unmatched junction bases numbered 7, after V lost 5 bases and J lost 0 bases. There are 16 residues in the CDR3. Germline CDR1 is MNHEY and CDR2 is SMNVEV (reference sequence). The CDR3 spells CASSPATGGMNTEAFF. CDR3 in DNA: TGTGCCAGCAGTCCGGCGACAGGGGGGATGAACACTGAAGCTTTCTTT.

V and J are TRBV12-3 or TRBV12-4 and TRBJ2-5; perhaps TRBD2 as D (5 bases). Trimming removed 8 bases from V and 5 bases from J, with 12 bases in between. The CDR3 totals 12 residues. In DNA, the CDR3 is TGTGCCAGCGGAGGTTCGAGGGAGACCCAGTACTTC. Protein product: CASGGSRETQYF.

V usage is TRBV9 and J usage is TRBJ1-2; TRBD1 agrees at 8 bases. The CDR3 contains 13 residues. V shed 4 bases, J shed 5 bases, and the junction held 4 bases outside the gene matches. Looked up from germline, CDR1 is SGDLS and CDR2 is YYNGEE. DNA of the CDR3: TGTGCCAGCAGCCCATGGACAGGGTATGGCTACACCTTC. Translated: CASSPWTGYGYTF.

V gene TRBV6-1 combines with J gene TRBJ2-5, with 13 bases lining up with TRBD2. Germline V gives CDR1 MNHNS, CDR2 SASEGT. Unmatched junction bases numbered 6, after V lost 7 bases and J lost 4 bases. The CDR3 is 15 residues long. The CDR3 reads CASTTSGGASETQYF. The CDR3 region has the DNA TGTGCCAGCACAACTAGCGGGGGGGCCTCAGAGACCCAGTACTTC.

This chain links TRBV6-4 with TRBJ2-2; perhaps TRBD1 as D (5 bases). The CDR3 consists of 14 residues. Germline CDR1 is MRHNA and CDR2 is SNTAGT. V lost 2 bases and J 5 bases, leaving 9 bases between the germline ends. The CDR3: CASSDMTETGELFF. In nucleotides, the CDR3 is TGTGCCAGCAGTGACATGACAGAAACCGGGGAGCTGTTTTTT.

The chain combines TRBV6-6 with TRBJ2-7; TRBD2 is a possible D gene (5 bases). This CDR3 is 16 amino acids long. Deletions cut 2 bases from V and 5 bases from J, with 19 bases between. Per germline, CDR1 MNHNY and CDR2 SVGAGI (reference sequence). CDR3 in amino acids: CASSYPGNGPSHEQYF. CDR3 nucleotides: TGTGCCAGCAGTTACCCGGGGAACGGGCCTTCACACGAGCAGTACTTC.

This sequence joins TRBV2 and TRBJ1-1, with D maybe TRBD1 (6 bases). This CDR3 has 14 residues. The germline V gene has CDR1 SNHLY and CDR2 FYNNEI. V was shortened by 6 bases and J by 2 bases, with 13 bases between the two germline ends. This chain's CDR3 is CASRADSLNTEAFF. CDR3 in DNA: TGTGCCAGCAGGGCGGACAGCCTAAACACTGAAGCTTTCTTT.

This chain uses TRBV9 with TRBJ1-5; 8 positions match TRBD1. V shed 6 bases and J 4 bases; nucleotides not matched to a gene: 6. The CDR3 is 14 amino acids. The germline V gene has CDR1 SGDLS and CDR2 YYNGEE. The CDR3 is CASNKGQVNQPQHF. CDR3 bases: TGTGCCAGCAACAAGGGACAGGTTAATCAGCCCCAGCATTTT.